These T cell receptor beta chains were read from a single sample in a study of blood T cell repertoires in COVID-19. TCRdb keeps only in-frame clones here, not all; method: immunoSEQ multiplex PCR. The top ten hold 10% to 15% of the sample, which has 130,000 or so clones, roughly 80% seen once. Input material: peripheral blood. The source is a woman aged 55-69 years with acute or convalescent COVID-19. Both conserved end residues are part of each CDR3. The D gene is left open where the match is weak.

>TRBJ1-2|-|TRBV6-5
CASTNPRSNYGYTF
>TRBJ1-6|-|TRBV3-1/TRBV3-2
CASSPAGGTLHF
>TRBJ1-1|-|TRBV11-2
CASSPPRSTLEAFF
>TRBJ1-2|TRBD1|TRBV7-3
CASSLRGGDGYTF
>TRBJ1-2|-|TRBV9
CASSVGYNRVYGYTF
>TRBJ1-5|TRBD1|TRBV29-1
CSVEDRKTGQVGGNQPQHF
>TRBJ1-2|TRBD1|TRBV5-1
CASSLRGPGYGYTF
>TRBJ2-3|TRBD1|TRBV13
CASSFRDRGTDTQYF
>TRBJ1-1|-|TRBV30
CAWMEQTNTEAFF
>TRBJ2-3|TRBD2|TRBV5-1
CASRPGGTDTQYF
>TRBJ1-1|TRBD1|TRBV19
CASIIFRQGNTEAFF
>TRBJ1-2|TRBD1|TRBV11-2
CASSAGQGNGYTF
>TRBJ2-1|-|TRBV6-1
CASSELAGAHNEQFF
>TRBJ2-3|TRBD2|TRBV6-4
CASSDSGGADTQYF
>TRBJ1-1|-|TRBV29-1
CSVDPGRTEAFF
>TRBJ2-5|TRBD1|TRBV7-9
CASSLLQGAVGETQYF
>TRBJ1-3|-|TRBV2
CATGRQLSSGNTIYF
>TRBJ1-2|-|TRBV7-5
CVRSLGATNYGYTF
>TRBJ2-5|-|TRBV5-1
CASSRDSLYQETQYF
>TRBJ2-5|TRBD2|TRBV5-8
CASSLPTLQAGGTQYF
>TRBJ2-3|-|TRBV18
CASSPGIGKSTDTQYF
>TRBJ1-5|-|TRBV29-1
CSVDGGGAGQPQHF
>TRBJ1-2|-|TRBV3-1/TRBV3-2
CASSQVGADNYGYTF
>TRBJ1-2|-|TRBV19
CASSIGRKVNYGYTF